This T cell receptor (beta chain) was obtained from a study of T cell repertoires in MIS-A myocarditis. The V gene's germline CDR1 is SGHAT and CDR2 FQNNGV. The CDR3 consists of 15 residues. Between the trimmed V and J ends, which lost 2 bases and 6 bases, there was a span of 13 bases. Assay: immunoSEQ multiplex PCR; the TCRdb copy retains only in-frame clones and omits some. The sample contains 700 to 900 clones, 65% to 85% of which appear only once. The source is a young man with fulminant myocarditis from multisystem inflammatory syndrome in adults (MIS-A) after COVID-19. Sample: pericardium tissue obtained at autopsy. The chain recombines TRBV11-2 with TRBJ2-2; maybe TRBD2 (5 bases). This CDR3 is CASSLSGPQAGELFF. The DNA for the CDR3 is TGTGCCAGCAGCTTAAGCGGACCCCAGGCCGGGGAGCTGTTTTTT.